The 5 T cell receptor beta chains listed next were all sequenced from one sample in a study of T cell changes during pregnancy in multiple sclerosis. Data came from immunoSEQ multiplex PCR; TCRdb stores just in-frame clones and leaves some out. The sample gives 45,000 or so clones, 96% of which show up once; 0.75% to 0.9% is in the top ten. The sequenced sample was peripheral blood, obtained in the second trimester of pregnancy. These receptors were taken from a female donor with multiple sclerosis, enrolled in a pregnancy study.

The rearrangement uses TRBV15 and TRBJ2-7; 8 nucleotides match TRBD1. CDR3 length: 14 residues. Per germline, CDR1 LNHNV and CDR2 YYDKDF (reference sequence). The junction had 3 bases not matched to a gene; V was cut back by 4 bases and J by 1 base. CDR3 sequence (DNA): TGTGCCACCAGCACCGGGACAGGATCCTACGAGCAGTACTTC. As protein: CATSTGTGSYEQYF.

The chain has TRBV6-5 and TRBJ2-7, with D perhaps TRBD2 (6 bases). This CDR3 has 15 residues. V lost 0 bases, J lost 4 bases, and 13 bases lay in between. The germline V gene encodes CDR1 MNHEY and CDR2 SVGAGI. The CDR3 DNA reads TGTGCCAGCAGTTACTCACCGGGAGTCGTTTACGAGCAGTACTTC. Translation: CASSYSPGVVYEQYF.

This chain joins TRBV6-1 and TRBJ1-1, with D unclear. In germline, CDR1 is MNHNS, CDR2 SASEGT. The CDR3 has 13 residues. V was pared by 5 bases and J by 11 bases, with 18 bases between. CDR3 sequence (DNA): TGTGCCAGCAGTCACAAGCCCCAGGCCGAGGCTTTCTTT. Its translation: CASSHKPQAEAFF.

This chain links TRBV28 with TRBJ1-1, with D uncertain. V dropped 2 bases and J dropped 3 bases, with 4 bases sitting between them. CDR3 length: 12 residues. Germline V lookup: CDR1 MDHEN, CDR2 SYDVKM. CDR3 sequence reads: CASSLLDTEAFF. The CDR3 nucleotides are TGTGCCAGCAGTTTACTTGACACTGAAGCTTTCTTT.

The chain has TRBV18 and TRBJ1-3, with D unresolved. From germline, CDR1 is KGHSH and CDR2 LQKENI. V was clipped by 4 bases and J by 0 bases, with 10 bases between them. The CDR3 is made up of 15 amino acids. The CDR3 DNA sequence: TGTGCCAGCTCACGAGGACTCAGCTCTGGAAACACCATATATTTT. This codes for CASSRGLSSGNTIYF.